This T cell receptor beta chain was sequenced during a study of T cells in Graves' hyperthyroidism and ophthalmopathy. Among ophthalmopathy patients, the Clinical Activity Score reached at least 3, the NOSPECS grade reached at least 4, and duration remained under 3 months. Template material for amplifying TCR beta CDR3 regions consisted of RNA transcripts. The HTBI primer set drove a first-round RT-PCR of the TCR CDR3. From the multiplex PCR reads, TCRdb called clonotypes with MiXCR, one entry per CDR3 protein. The table has hundreds of thousands of distinct CDR3 sequences, roughly 14% seen once; the top ten hold about 3.9%. This clonotype was recorded at least ten times. Germline CDR1 MDHEN, CDR2 SYDVKM. Trimming shortened V by 3 bases and J by 10 bases, and 12 bases separated the two germline ends. This CDR3 contains 12 residues.

The V and J genes are TRBV28 and TRBJ2-5, with no clear D. This TCR was sampled from a middle-aged woman with Graves' ophthalmopathy. The sequenced sample was blood. The DNA for the CDR3 is TGTGCCAGCAGTTTGCCCCCATGGGACCAGTACTTC. This translates into CASSLPPWDQYF.